This passage covers 7 T cell receptor beta chains from one sample sequenced in a study of control samples from healthy donors and cancer patients. Data came from immunoSEQ multiplex PCR; TCRdb stores just in-frame clones and leaves some out. The sample includes about 80,000 clones, roughly nine tenths of them seen just once. The sample taken for sequencing was blood. The source is a woman in her fifties or sixties in good health.

V is TRBV6-6 and J is TRBJ1-5; no clear D. The CDR3 is made up of 16 amino acids. The V end lost 2 bases, the J end lost 0 bases, and 11 bases lay between the germline ends. Germline V gene lookup returns CDR1 MNHNY and CDR2 SVGAGI (reference sequence). The CDR3 DNA reads TGTGCCAGCAGTTACATGGCAGTCTATAGCAATCAGCCCCAGCATTTT. It specifies CASSYMAVYSNQPQHF.

This chain joins TRBV5-4 and TRBJ2-2; the D call may be TRBD1 or TRBD2 (6 bases each). The CDR3 is 14 amino acids. Germline CDR1 SGHNT, CDR2 YYREEE (reference sequence). V was shortened by 6 bases and J by 1 base, with 10 bases between the two germline ends. CDR3 amino acids: CASNRGQNTGELFF. In DNA, the CDR3 is TGTGCCAGCAACCGGGGGCAGAACACCGGGGAGCTGTTTTTT.

The chain uses TRBV6-5 and TRBJ1-2, with 7 bases identical to TRBD1. Germline V gene data show CDR1 as MNHEY and CDR2 as SVGAGI. The trim removed 6 bases at V and 8 bases at J, leaving 9 bases unmatched. This CDR3 is 13 amino acids long. The CDR3 region is CASSSGTVGGYTF. The CDR3 DNA is TGTGCCAGCAGCTCCGGGACAGTTGGGGGCTACACCTTC.

This clone was detected once. The chain joins TRBV5-1 to TRBJ2-3; perhaps TRBD2 as D (6 bases). This CDR3 has 16 amino acids. Germline CDR1 is SGHRS and CDR2 is YFSETQ. V was trimmed by 0 bases and J by 4 bases, leaving 15 bases between them. The CDR3 DNA is TGCGCCAGCAGCTTGGCCCCTGGAGGGAGGCCAGATACGCAGTATTTT. Its protein product is CASSLAPGGRPDTQYF. Drawing the rest from reference TRBV5-1 and TRBJ2-3, the complete variable domain is KAGVTQTPRYLIKTRGQQVTLSCSPISGHRSVSWYQQTPGQGLQFLFEYFSETQRNKGNFPGRFSGRQFSNSRSEMNVSTLELGDSALYLCASSLAPGGRPDTQYFGPGTRLTVL.

The chain carries TRBV18 and TRBJ2-7; 11 bases match TRBD2. Germline values: CDR1 KGHSH, CDR2 LQKENI. Trimming cost V 5 bases and J 4 bases; bases outside gene matches: 4. The CDR3 covers 14 residues. DNA of the CDR3: TGTGCCAGCTCAGAGGGACTAGCGGCTTACGAGCAGTACTTC. Protein: CASSEGLAAYEQYF.

The J gene is TRBJ2-7, the V gene TRBV10-3; D is perhaps TRBD2 (6 bases). The V gene lost 4 bases and the J gene lost 4 bases, with 20 bases spanning the gap. Germline-derived CDR1 and CDR2 are ENHRY and SYGVKD. The CDR3 spans 16 residues. Written as DNA, the CDR3 is TGTGCCATCAGTGTATTTTGGAGACGTGGGACTTACGAGCAGTACTTC. This gives the protein CAISVFWRRGTYEQYF.

CDR3 coding DNA: TGTGCCACCCGTGGGGGGGGCACAGATACGCAGTATTTT. Residues: CATRGGGTDTQYF. The gene calls are TRBV24-1 and TRBJ2-3, with 7 positions matching TRBD2. The CDR3 loop spans 13 amino acids. The V segment lost 9 bases and the J segment 1 base; nucleotides outside the gene matches: 3. Germline V CDR1 and CDR2: KGHDR, SFDVKD.